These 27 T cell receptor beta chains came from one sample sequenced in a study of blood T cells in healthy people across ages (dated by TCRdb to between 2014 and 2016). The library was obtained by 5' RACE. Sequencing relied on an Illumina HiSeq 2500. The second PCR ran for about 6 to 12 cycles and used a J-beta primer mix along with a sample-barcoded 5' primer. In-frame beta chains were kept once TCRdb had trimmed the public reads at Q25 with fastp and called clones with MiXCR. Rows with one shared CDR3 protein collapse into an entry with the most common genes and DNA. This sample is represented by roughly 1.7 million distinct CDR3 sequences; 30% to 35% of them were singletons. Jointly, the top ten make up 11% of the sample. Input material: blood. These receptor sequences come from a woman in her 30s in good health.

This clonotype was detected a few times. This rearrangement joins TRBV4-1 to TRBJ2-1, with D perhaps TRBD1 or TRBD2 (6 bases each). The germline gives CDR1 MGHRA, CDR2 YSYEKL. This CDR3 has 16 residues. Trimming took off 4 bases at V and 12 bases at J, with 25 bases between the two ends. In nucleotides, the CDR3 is TGCGCCAGCAGCCCCGGAGGGGGACTGTATGACCCCGGGCAGTTCTTC. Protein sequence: CASSPGGGLYDPGQFF.

The CDR3 coding sequence is TGTGCCAGCAGCTCCTTGGGACTAGCGGGGGGATCCTACAATGAGCAGTTCTTC. Translating it yields CASSSLGLAGGSYNEQFF. The V call is TRBV5-4, the J call TRBJ2-1; 15 nucleotides agree with TRBD2. J gave up 1 base and V 3 bases, and 5 bases lay outside the gene matches. There are 18 residues in the CDR3. Looked up from germline, CDR1 is SGHNT and CDR2 is YYREEE (reference sequence).

The CDR3 reads CASSLSTGGTYEQYF. CDR3 sequence (DNA): TGTGCCAGCAGCCTTTCGACAGGGGGGACCTACGAGCAGTACTTC. The chain carries TRBV7-2 and TRBJ2-7; 9 nucleotides align to TRBD1. Germline V gene data show CDR1 as SGHTA and CDR2 as FQGNSA. Trimming removed 5 bases from V and 2 bases from J; junction bases left unmatched: 7. CDR3 length: 15 residues.

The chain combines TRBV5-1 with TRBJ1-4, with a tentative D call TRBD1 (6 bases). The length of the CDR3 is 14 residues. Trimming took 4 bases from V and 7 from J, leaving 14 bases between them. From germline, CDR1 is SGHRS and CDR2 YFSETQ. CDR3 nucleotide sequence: TGCGCCAGCAGCCCCGGGACATGGGGTGAAAAACTGTTTTTT. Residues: CASSPGTWGEKLFF.

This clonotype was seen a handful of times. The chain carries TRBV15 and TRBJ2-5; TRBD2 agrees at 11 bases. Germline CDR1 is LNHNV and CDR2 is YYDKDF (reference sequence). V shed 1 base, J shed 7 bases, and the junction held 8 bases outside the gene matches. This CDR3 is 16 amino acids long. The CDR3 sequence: CATSRVVSGGAMTQYF. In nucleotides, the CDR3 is TGTGCCACCAGCAGAGTAGTTAGCGGGGGGGCAATGACCCAGTACTTC.

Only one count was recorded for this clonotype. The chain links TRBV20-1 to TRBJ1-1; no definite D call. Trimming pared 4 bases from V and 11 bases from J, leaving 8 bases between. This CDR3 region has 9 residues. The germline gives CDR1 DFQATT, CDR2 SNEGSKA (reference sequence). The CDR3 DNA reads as TGCAGTGCTAAGGCGGCGGCTTTCTTT. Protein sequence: CSAKAAAFF.

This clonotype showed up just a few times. In DNA, the CDR3 is TGTGCCAGCAGCTCTGCGTCGGGGGCTTGGGCGGGTACCCAGTACTTC. Its translation is CASSSASGAWAGTQYF. The chain links TRBV7-2 to TRBJ2-7; D tentatively fits TRBD1 or TRBD2 (6 bases each). Germline V gene data show CDR1 as SGHTA and CDR2 as FQGNSA. The CDR3 length is 16 residues. V was trimmed by 4 bases and J by 10 bases, leaving 26 bases between them. Full variable domain (remainder filled in from reference TRBV7-2 and TRBJ2-7): GAGVSQSPSNKVTEKGKDVELRCDPISGHTALYWYRQSLGQGLEFLIYFQGNSAPDKSGLPSDRFSAERTGGSVSTLTIQRTQQEDSAVYLCASSSASGAWAGTQYFGPGTRLTVT.

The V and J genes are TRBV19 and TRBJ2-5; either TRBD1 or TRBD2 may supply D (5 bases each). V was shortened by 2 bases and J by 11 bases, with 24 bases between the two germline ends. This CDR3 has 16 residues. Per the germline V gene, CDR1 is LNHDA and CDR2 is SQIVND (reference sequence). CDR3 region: CASSIQGGPEGNEQYF. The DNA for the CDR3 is TGTGCCAGTAGTATACAGGGCGGGCCAGAGGGGAATGAGCAGTACTTC.

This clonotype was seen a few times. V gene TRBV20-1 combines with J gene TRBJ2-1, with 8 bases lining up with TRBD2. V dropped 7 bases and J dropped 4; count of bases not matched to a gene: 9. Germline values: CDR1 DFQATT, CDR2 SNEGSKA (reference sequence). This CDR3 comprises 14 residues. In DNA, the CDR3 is TGCAGTGGTATTAGCGGGGTGCCTTACAATGAGCAGTTCTTC. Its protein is CSGISGVPYNEQFF.

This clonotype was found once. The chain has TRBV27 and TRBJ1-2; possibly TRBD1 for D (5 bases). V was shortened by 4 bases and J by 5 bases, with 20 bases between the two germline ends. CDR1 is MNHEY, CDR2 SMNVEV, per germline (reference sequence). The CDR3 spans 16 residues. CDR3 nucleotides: TGTGCCAGCAGTTCCTCCCGGGGTGCCCAGGGTTATGGCTACACCTTC. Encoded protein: CASSSSRGAQGYGYTF.

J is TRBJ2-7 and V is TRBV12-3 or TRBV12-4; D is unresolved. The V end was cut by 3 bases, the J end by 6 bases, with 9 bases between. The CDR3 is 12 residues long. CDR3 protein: CASSLPWREQYF. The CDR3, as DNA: TGTGCCAGCAGTTTGCCCTGGCGCGAGCAGTACTTC.

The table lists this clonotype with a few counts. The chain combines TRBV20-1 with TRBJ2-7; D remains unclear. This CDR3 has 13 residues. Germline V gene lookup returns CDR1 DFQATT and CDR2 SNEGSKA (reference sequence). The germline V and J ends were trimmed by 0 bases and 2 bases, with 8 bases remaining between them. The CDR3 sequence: CSARDTLTYEQYF. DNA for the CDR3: TGCAGTGCTAGAGATACCCTAACCTACGAGCAGTACTTC.

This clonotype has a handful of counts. The CDR3 DNA follows: TGTGCCAGCAGTTTTGTGGGGCGTACCTACGAGCAGTACTTC. Translating it yields CASSFVGRTYEQYF. The chain combines TRBV12-3 or TRBV12-4 with TRBJ2-7; tentatively, D is TRBD1 (5 bases). V was pared by 3 bases and J by 2 bases, with 11 bases between. The CDR3 has 14 residues.

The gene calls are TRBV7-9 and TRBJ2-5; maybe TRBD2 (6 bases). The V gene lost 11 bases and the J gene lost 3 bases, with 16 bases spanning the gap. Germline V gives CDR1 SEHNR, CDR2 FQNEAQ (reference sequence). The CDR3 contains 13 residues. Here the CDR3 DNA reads TGTGCCGGGGCTCGGGGGATTGAAGAGACCCAGTACTTC. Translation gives CAGARGIEETQYF.

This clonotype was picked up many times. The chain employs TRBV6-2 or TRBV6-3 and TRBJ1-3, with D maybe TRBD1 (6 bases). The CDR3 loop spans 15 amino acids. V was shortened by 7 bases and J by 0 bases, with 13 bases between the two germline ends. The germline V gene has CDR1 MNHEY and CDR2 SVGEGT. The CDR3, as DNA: TGTGCCAGCACCGAGGGGGACCACTCTGGAAACACCATATATTTT. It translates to CASTEGDHSGNTIYF.

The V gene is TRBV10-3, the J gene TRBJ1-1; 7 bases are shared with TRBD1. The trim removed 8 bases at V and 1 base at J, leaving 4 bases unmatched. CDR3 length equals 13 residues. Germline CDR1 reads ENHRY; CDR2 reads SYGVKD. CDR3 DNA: TGTGCCATCGAGGGACAGAAGAACACTGAAGCTTTCTTT. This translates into CAIEGQKNTEAFF.

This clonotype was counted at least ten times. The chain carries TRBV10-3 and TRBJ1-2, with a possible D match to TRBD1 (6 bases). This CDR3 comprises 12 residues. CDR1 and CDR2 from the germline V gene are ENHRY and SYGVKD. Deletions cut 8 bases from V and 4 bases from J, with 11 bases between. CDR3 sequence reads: CAIQGGGYGYTF. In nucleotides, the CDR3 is TGTGCCATCCAAGGGGGAGGCTATGGCTACACCTTC.

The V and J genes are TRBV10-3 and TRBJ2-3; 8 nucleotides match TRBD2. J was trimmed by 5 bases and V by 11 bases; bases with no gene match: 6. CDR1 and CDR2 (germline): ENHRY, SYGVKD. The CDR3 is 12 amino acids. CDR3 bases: TGTGCCGCCCGGGGGGGGGAAGATACGCAGTATTTT. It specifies CAARGGEDTQYF.

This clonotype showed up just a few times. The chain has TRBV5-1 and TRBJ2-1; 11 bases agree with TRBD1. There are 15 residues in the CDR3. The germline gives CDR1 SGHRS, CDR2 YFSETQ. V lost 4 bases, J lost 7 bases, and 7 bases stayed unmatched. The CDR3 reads CASSRRTGGWNEQFF. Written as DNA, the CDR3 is TGCGCCAGCAGCCGAAGGACAGGGGGCTGGAATGAGCAGTTCTTC.

In nucleotides, the CDR3 is TGTGCCAGCAGTCACGGGACAGGGGCTAGCTCCTACGAGCAGTACTTC. Translation: CASSHGTGASSYEQYF. This rearrangement joins TRBV28 to TRBJ2-7; TRBD1 agrees at 10 bases. The J segment lost 0 bases and the V segment lost 5 bases, leaving 7 bases of the junction unmatched. Looked up from germline, CDR1 is MDHEN and CDR2 is SYDVKM. The CDR3 length is 16 residues.

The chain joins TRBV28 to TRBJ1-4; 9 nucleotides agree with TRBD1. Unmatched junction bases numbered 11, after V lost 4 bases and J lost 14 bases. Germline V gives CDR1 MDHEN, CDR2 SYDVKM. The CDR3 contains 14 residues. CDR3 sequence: CASSSGTGIGKLFF. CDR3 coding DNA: TGTGCCAGCAGTTCGGGGACAGGGATAGGAAAGCTGTTTTTT.

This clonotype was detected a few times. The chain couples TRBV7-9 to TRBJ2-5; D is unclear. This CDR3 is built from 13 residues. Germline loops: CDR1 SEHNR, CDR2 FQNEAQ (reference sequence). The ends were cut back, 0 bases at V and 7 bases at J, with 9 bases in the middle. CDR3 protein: CASSLAKDGTQYF. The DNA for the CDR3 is TGTGCCAGCAGCTTAGCGAAGGACGGGACCCAGTACTTC.

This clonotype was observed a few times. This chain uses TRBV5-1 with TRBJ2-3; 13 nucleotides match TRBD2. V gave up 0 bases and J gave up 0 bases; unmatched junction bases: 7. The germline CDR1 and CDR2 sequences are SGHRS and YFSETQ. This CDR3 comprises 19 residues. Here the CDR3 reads CASSLAGLAGSSSTDTQYF. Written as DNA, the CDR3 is TGCGCCAGCAGCTTGGCGGGACTAGCGGGGTCCTCTAGCACAGATACGCAGTATTTT.

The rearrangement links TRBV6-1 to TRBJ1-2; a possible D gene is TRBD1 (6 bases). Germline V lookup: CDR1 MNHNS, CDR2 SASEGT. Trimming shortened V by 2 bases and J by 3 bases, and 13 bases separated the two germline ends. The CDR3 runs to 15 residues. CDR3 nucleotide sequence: TGTGCCAGCAGTGAATCACACAGGGCTTACTATGGCTACACCTTC. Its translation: CASSESHRAYYGYTF.

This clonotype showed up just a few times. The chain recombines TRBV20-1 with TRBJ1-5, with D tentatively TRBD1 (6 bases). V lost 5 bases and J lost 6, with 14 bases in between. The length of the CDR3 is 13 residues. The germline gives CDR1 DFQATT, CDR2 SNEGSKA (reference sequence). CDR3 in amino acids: CSALGGDSQPQHF. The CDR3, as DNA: TGCAGTGCTTTAGGGGGGGATAGTCAGCCCCAGCATTTT.

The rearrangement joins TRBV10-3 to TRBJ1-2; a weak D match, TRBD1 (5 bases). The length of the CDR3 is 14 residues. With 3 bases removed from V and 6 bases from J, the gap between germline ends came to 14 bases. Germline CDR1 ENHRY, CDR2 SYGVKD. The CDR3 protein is CAISETQTRDGYTF. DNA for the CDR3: TGTGCCATCAGTGAAACGCAGACCAGGGATGGCTACACCTTC.

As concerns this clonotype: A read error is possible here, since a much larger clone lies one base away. In DNA, the CDR3 is TGCAGCGCGGTGGGCAGGGGCAGAGAGACCCAGTACTTC. Residues: CSAVGRGRETQYF. The chain has TRBV29-1 and TRBJ2-5, with D possibly being TRBD1 (6 bases). The CDR3 totals 13 residues. Per the germline V gene, CDR1 is SQVTM and CDR2 is ANQGSEA. V lost 7 bases and J lost 4, with 16 bases in between.